This T cell receptor beta chain appears in the sequencing data of a study of radiotherapy plus CTLA-4 blockade in lung cancer. Whole-study context: Disease control was present in under 35% of patients, and objective responses in approximately 18%.

This clone was observed once. The target antigen is unknown. Germline V CDR1 and CDR2: MNHNS, SASEGT. V trimming: 4 bases; J trimming: 4 bases; junction bases outside the gene matches: 6. The CDR3 totals 14 residues. The method was immunoSEQ multiplex PCR; TCRdb's version includes in-frame clones alone and lacks a portion of them. Of about 28,000 clones listed, around 85% are singletons. Study findings and constraints: Once radiotherapy plus ipilimumab had been given, TCR clones derived from tumor expanded in blood.

The sample consisted of peripheral blood, taken from a patient treated with radiotherapy plus ipilimumab. This receptor was taken from a human donor with non-small cell lung cancer who had stable disease on radiotherapy plus ipilimumab. V and J are TRBV6-1 and TRBJ2-5; 7 bases fit TRBD2. The CDR3 loop is CASSVGLVAETQYF. CDR3 DNA sequence: TGTGCCAGCAGTGTTGGACTAGTAGCAGAGACCCAGTACTTC.